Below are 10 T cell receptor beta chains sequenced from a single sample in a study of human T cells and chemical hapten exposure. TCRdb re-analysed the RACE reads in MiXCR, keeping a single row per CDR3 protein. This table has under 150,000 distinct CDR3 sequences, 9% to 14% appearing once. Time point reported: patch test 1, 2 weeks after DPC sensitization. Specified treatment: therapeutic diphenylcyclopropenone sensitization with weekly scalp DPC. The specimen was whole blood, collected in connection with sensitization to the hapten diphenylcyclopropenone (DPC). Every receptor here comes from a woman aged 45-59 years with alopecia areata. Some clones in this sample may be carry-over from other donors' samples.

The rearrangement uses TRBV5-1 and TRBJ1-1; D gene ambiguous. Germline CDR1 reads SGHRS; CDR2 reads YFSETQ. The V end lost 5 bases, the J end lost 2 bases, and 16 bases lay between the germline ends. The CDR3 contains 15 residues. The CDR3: CASSLVSGGNTEAFF. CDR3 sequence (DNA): TGCGCCAGCAGTTTAGTGAGTGGTGGTAACACTGAAGCTTTCTTT.

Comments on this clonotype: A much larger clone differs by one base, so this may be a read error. This CDR3 is CVSSVGLLSGFGNQPQHF. The CDR3 coding sequence is TGTGTCAGCTCCGTGGGACTCCTCTCGGGGTTCGGCAATCAGCCCCAGCATTTT. V and J are TRBV21-1 and TRBJ1-5. TRBV21-1 is a pseudogene segment. This CDR3 comprises 18 residues.

CDR3 sequence: CASSLGAGNNEQFF. Here the CDR3 DNA reads TGTGCCAGCAGCCTGGGCGCCGGGAACAATGAGCAGTTCTTC. The J gene is TRBJ2-1, the V gene TRBV4-2, with D perhaps TRBD2 (5 bases). Germline V gives CDR1 LGHNA, CDR2 YNFKEQ. The CDR3 runs to 14 residues. Trimming cost V 4 bases and J 5 bases, with 12 bases left between them.

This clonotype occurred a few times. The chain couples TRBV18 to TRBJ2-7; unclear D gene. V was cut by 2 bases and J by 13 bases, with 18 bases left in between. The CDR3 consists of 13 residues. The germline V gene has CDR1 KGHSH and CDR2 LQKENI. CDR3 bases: TGTGCCAGCTCACCATCCGGATCACAGCAAGTCTACTTC. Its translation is CASSPSGSQQVYF.

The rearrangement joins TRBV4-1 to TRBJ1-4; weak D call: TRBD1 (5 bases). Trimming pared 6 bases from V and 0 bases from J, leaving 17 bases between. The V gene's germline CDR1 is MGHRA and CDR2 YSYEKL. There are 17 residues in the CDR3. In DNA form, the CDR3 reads TGCGCCAGCAGTGGTTGGGGCAGGGAAGCAACTAATGAAAAACTGTTTTTT. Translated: CASSGWGREATNEKLFF.

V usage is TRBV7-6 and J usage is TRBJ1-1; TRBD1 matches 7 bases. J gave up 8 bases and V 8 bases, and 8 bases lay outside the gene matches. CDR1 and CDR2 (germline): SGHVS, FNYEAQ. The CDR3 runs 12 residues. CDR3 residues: CASGFTGAEAFF. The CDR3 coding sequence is TGTGCCAGCGGATTTACAGGGGCAGAAGCTTTCTTT.

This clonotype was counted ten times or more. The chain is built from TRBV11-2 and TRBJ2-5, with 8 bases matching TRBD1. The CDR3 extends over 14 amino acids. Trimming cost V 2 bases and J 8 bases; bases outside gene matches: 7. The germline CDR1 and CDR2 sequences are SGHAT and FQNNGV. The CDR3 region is CASSLSPTGATQYF. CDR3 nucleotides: TGTGCCAGCAGCTTAAGTCCGACAGGGGCCACCCAGTACTTC. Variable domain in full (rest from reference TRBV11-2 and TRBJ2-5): EAGVAQSPRYKIIEKRQSVAFWCNPISGHATLYWYQQILGQGPKLLIQFQNNGVVDDSQLPKDRFSAERLKGVDSTLKIQPAKLEDSAVYLCASSLSPTGATQYFGPGTRLLVL.

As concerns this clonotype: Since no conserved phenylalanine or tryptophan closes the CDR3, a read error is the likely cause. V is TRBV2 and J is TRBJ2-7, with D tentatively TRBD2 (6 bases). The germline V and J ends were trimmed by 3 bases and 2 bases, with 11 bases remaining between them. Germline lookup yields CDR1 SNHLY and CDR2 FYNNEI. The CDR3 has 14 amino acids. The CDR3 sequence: CASSELAPAYEQYL. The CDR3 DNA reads TGTGCCAGCAGTGAGCTAGCGCCCGCCTACGAGCAGTACCTC.

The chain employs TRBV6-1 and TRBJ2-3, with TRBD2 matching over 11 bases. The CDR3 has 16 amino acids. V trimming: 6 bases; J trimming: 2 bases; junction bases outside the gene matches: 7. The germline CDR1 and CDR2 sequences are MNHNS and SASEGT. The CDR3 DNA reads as TGTGCCAGCAGGCTAGCGGGGGGAAGCCTCACAGATACGCAGTATTTT. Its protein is CASRLAGGSLTDTQYF.

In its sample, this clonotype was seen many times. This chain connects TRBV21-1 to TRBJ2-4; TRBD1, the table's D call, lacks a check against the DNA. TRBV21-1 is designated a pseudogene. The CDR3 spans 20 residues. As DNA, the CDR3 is TGTGCCAGCAGCACTAAACAAATCTCCGTCGTCCCCAGGACCAAAAACATTCAGTACTTC. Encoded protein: CASSTKQISVVPRTKNIQYF.